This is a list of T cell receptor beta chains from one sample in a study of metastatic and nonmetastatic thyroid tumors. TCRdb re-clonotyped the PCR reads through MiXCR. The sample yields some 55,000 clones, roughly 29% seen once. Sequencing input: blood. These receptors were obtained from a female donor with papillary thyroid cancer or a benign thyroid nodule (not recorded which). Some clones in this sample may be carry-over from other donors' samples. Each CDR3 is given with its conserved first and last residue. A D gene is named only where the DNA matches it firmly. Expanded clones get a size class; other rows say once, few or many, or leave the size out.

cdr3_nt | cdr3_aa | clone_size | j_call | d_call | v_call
TGTGACTGCAGGGGTGAGTTCTACGAGCAGTACTTC | CDCRGEFYEQYF | . | TRBJ2-7 | . | TRBV6-1
TGTGCCAGCAGTCCTGGGACTAGCGGGAGCCCCAGGGGCGAGCAGTACTTC | CASSPGTSGSPRGEQYF | . | TRBJ2-7 | TRBD2 | TRBV28
TGTGCCAGCAGCTTGCAGTACGGTCAGCCCCAGCATTTT | CASSLQYGQPQHF | . | TRBJ1-5 | . | TRBV7-2
TGTGCCAGCAGCCCCTTCGGACAGACTAAATTGTCTGAAGCTTTCTTT | CASSPFGQTKLSEAFF | many | TRBJ1-1 | . | TRBV11-3
TGCGCCAGCAGCTTGGGGCAGGGGGCCTACAATGAGCAGTTCTTC | CASSLGQGAYNEQFF | . | TRBJ2-1 | TRBD1 | TRBV5-1
TGTGCCCCCGGCTCTCCAGGGGGCACCTACAATGAGCAGTTCTTC | CAPGSPGGTYNEQFF | . | TRBJ2-1 | TRBD1 | TRBV6-1
TGCGCCAGCAGCCAAGAAACGGGGGGAAATCAGCCCCAGCATTTT | CASSQETGGNQPQHF | many | TRBJ1-5 | . | TRBV4-1
TGTGCCAGCAGAACGATTCCGGGACAGGGGGCGCATGAGCAGTTCTTC | CASRTIPGQGAHEQFF | . | TRBJ2-1 | TRBD1 | TRBV28
TGCGCCAGCAGTGAGTACGGCACCGGGGAGCTGTTTTTT | CASSEYGTGELFF | medium-sized | TRBJ2-2 | . | TRBV10-2
TGTGCCAGCAGTTACTCGAGGGATTCTGGAAACACCATATATTTT | CASSYSRDSGNTIYF | few | TRBJ1-3 | . | TRBV6-5
TGTGCCAGCAGCCACCGCGAGAAAAGGAACACTGAAGCTTTCTTT | CASSHREKRNTEAFF | many | TRBJ1-1 | . | TRBV3-1
TGTGCCACCGCGGGCATGGCTAGCGGGGTCCATGAGCAGTTCTTC | CATAGMASGVHEQFF | few | TRBJ2-1 | TRBD2 | TRBV15
TGTGCCAGCAGCTTAGATCGGGGGAACACTGAAGCTTTCTTT | CASSLDRGNTEAFF | once | TRBJ1-1 | . | TRBV11-2
TGTGCCAGCAGCTTAGGCGTCAGCCTCCAGGAGACCCAGTACTTC | CASSLGVSLQETQYF | . | TRBJ2-5 | . | TRBV7-2
TGTGCCAGCAGCCCCGGACAGGTCTATGGCTACACCTTC | CASSPGQVYGYTF | few | TRBJ1-2 | TRBD1 | TRBV11-3